The rows below give T cell receptor beta chains drawn from one sample of a study of T cell repertoires in cytomegalovirus infection. TCRdb reprocessed the reads via MiXCR and lists one record per CDR3 protein. The data contain a few hundred thousand distinct CDR3 sequences, about 29% of them singletons. These receptors have no identified antigens. This specimen was cultured PBMCs, taken from culture after CMV antigen stimulation. The origin of the receptors is a human donor in good health (CMV status not recorded). Some clones in this sample may be carry-over from other donors' samples. The CDR3 runs from the conserved cysteine through the conserved F or W. Clone size is given for some rows only: seen once, a few or many times, or a class if the clone is expanded.

V gene,clone size,CDR3 protein
TRBV7-2,-,CASSLQGYNEQYF
TRBV20-1,-,CSARDAVRTEAFF
TRBV12-3/TRBV12-4,-,CASSLEEGYTEAFF
TRBV24-1,few,CATSDLATSGRYEQFF
TRBV9,once,CASSVGSQVTTYEQYF
TRBV6-6,few,CASSSEWGATNTEAFF
TRBV4-1,few,CASSQVLAPDTQYF
TRBV6-5,-,CATRYGAGYNSPLHF
TRBV18,-,CASSPLGTSGNEQFF
TRBV15,few,CATSRDVGSDSPLHF
TRBV12-3/TRBV12-4,-,CANSLEAARETQYF
TRBV7-3,few,CASSLRPEGWPNTEAFF
TRBV20-1,-,CSARIAGRYNEQFF
TRBV5-1,-,CASRIGQGGDQPQHF
TRBV7-2,many,CASSLVSTGTDTQYF
TRBV7-9,few,CASRRDRTTDTQYF
TRBV5-6,few,CASSLEAGDTQYF
TRBV24-1,-,CATSESGTGGTDTQYF
TRBV9,many,CASSEGTVGNQPQHF
TRBV7-2,many,CASSLGVNGNTIYF
TRBV7-9,many,CASSLAIDTQYF
TRBV7-8,-,CASSGDRGGSPLHF
TRBV20-1,few,CSARDLSSGGPTDTQYF
TRBV27,few,CASRPGTVSNYGYTF
TRBV7-2,-,CASTPWKTGEQYF
TRBV7-2,few,CASSLGQGRNTIYF
TRBV28,few,CASSLTSGSYRGYNEQFF
TRBV20-1,-,CSARDYNYNEQFF
TRBV11-2,few,CASSLWVSGVSYEQYF
TRBV20-1,-,CSAPTVNTEAFF
TRBV4-1,-,CASSHVQGGGNQPQHF
TRBV7-2,-,CASSLAGALSYEQYF
TRBV18,-,CASSPLTVGAVQGRWYNEQFF
TRBV3-1,-,CASSQPGYTEAFF
TRBV20-1,-,CSANRDRDHYNEQFF
TRBV6-1,few,CASRYAAYNEQFF
TRBV7-2,few,CASSRGGRAAYEQYF
TRBV6-5,few,CASSYSGATNEKLFF
TRBV7-8,-,CASSPMVGGNSPLHF
TRBV28,-,CASSTDRTKNIQYF
TRBV6-1,few,CASLSSGGQPQHF